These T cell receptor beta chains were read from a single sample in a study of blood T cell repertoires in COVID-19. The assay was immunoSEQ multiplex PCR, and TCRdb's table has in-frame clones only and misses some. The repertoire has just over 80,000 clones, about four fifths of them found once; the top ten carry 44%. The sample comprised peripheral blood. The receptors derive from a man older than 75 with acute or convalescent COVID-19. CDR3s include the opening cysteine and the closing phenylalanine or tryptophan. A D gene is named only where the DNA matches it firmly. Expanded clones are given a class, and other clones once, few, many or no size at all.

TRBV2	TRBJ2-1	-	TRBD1	CASSAGTASYNEQFF	TGTGCCAGCAGTGCCGGGACAGCTTCCTACAATGAGCAGTTCTTC
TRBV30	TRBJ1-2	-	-	CAWSPQYYGYTF	TGTGCCTGGAGTCCACAATACTATGGCTACACCTTC
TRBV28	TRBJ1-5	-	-	CASSLIQRYSNQPQHF	TGTGCCAGCAGTTTAATTCAGCGCTATAGCAATCAGCCCCAGCATTTT
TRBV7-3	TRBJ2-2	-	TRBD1	CASSSRTGDSGELFF	TGTGCCAGCAGTTCCCGAACAGGGGATTCCGGGGAGCTGTTTTTT
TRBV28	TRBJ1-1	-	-	CASLTGQMGTEAFF	TGTGCCAGCCTTACCGGACAGATGGGGACTGAAGCTTTCTTT
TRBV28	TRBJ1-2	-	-	CASSSLGAPNTSYTF	TGTGCCAGCAGCTCTTTGGGGGCGCCGAATACGAGCTACACCTTC
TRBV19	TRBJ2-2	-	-	CASIGNREPRNTGELFF	TGTGCCAGTATTGGAAACAGGGAACCGCGGAACACCGGGGAGCTGTTTTTT
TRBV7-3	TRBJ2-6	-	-	CASSPQKAGANVLTF	TGTGCCAGCAGCCCCCAGAAAGCTGGGGCCAACGTCCTGACTTTC
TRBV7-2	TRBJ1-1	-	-	CASSLGSGANTEAFF	TGTGCCAGCAGCTTAGGGTCAGGGGCTAACACTGAAGCTTTCTTT
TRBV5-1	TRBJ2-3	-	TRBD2	CASSKGTSGTSTDTQYF	TGCGCCAGCAGCAAGGGGACTAGCGGGACGAGCACAGATACGCAGTATTTT
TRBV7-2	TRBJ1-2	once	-	CASSPRLARGYGYTF	TGTGCCAGCAGCCCCCGGTTGGCCAGGGGCTATGGCTACACCTTC
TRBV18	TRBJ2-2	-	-	CASSPRLANTGELFF	TGTGCCAGCTCACCGCGACTAGCGAACACCGGGGAGCTGTTTTTT
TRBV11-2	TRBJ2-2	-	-	CASSIVNTGELFF	TGTGCCAGCAGCATCGTTAACACCGGGGAGCTGTTTTTT
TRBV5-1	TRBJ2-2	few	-	CASSLDRIGELFF	TGCGCCAGCAGCCTTGACAGGATCGGGGAGCTGTTTTTT
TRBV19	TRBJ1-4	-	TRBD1	CASSIRGQGNEKLFF	TGTGCCAGTAGTATCCGAGGACAGGGTAACGAAAAACTGTTTTTT
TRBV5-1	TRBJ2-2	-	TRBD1	CASSGGQGSTGELFF	TGCGCCAGCAGCGGGGGACAGGGGAGCACCGGGGAGCTGTTTTTT
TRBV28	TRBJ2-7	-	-	CASSLGQVAGNEQYF	TGTGCCAGCAGTTTAGGTCAGGTTGCCGGTAACGAGCAGTACTTC
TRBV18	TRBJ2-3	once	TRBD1	CASSPPGTGGDTQYF	TGTGCCAGCTCACCCCCCGGGACAGGGGGAGATACGCAGTATTTT
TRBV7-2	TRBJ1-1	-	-	CASSLVQGSTEAFF	TGTGCCAGCAGCTTAGTGCAGGGTTCCACGGAAGCTTTCTTT
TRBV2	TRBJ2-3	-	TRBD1	CASRRTTGGTDTQYF	TGTGCCAGCAGGCGGACGACAGGGGGTACAGATACGCAGTATTTT
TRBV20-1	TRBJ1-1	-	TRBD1	CSALGQTEAFF	TGCAGTGCTTTGGGACAGACTGAAGCTTTCTTT
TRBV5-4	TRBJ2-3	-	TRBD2	CASSSIAGGTTDTQYF	TGTGCCAGCAGCTCGATAGCGGGAGGGACGACAGATACGCAGTATTTT
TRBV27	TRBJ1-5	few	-	CASSFINQPQHF	TGTGCCAGCAGTTTTATCAATCAGCCCCAGCATTTT
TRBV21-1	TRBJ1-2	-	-	CASSLPYSCGEPNYGYTF	-
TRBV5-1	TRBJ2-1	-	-	CASSLGSFYNEQFF	TGCGCCAGCAGCTTGGGGAGTTTTTACAATGAGCAGTTCTTC
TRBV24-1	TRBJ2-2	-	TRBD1	CATSGGTAEGGELFF	TGTGCCACCAGTGGGGGGACAGCAGAAGGGGGGGAGCTGTTTTTT
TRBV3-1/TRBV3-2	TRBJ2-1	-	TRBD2	CASSQGYGGRNNEQFF	TGTGCCAGCAGCCAAGGGTACGGGGGGAGGAACAATGAGCAGTTCTTC
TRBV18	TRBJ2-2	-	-	CASSPRGSPNTGELFF	TGTGCCAGCTCACCCCGGGGAAGCCCTAACACCGGGGAGCTGTTTTTT
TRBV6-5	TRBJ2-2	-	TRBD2	CASSRLAGNTGELFF	TGTGCCAGCAGTCGACTAGCGGGGAACACCGGGGAGCTGTTTTTT
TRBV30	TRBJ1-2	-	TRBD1	CAWNLGTGLYGYTF	TGTGCCTGGAACCTTGGGACAGGGCTTTATGGCTACACCTTC
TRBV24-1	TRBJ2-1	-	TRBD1	CATSDSVDRALVF	TGTGCCACCAGTGACTCCGTGGACAGGGCGCTAGTCTTC
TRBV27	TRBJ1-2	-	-	CASSRREDYGYTF	TGTGCCAGCAGCCGACGGGAAGACTATGGCTACACCTTC
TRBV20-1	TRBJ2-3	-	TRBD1	CSARRGDTQYF	TGCAGTGCTCGCAGGGGGGATACGCAGTATTTT
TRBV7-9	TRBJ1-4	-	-	CASSLNRNGAGANEKLFF	TGTGCCAGCAGCTTAAATCGCAATGGGGCGGGGGCTAATGAAAAACTGTTTTTT
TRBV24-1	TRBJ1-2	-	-	CATSDFRGGGYTF	TGTGCCACCAGTGATTTCAGAGGGGGTGGCTACACCTTC
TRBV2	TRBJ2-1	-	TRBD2	CASRKDRGGKRNVGPWNEQFF	TGTGCCAGCAGGAAGGACCGGGGGGGGAAAAGAAACGTGGGACCGTGGAATGAGCAGTTCTTC
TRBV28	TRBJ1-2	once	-	CASSPPGTPRGYTF	TGTGCCAGCAGTCCACCGGGGACTCCAAGGGGCTACACCTTC
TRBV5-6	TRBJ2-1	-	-	CASFRTSLLAYEQFF	TGTGCCAGCTTCCGCACTAGCCTTCTGGCGTATGAGCAGTTCTTC
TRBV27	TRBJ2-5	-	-	CASRAVYQETQYF	TGTGCCAGCAGGGCTGTCTACCAAGAGACCCAGTACTTC
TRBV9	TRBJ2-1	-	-	CASSVEGDSYNEQFF	TGTGCCAGCAGCGTAGAAGGGGACTCCTACAATGAGCAGTTCTTC
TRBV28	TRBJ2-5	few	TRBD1	CASRGDRGRKETQYF	TGTGCCAGCAGGGGGGACAGGGGTCGAAAAGAGACCCAGTACTTC